These T cell receptor beta chains were read from a single sample in a study of blood T cells in healthy people across ages. TCRdb itself ran the 5' RACE reads through MiXCR, one entry per CDR3 protein. The sample records about 900,000 distinct CDR3 sequences, about 59% being singletons. Sequencing input: blood. The receptors derive from a man aged 25-45 years in good health. The CDR3 runs from the conserved cysteine through the conserved F or W. D genes are given only for firm matches. Where a row states a size, it is once, few, many or the class of an expanded clone; other rows omit it.

TRBJ1-2 | few | TRBV21-1 | - | TGTGCCAGCAGCATAGGGGGCCCGTTGGATGGCTACACCTTC | CASSIGGPLDGYTF
TRBJ2-7 | - | TRBV13 | - | TGTGCCAGCAGCTTAGTTTCCGGGGGCAACAACGAGCAGTACTTC | CASSLVSGGNNEQYF
TRBJ2-6 | - | TRBV12-3/TRBV12-4 | - | TGTGCCAGCAGTTTTATGGCCAACGTCCTGACTTTC | CASSFMANVLTF
TRBJ2-4 | - | TRBV12-3/TRBV12-4 | - | TGTGCCAGCAGTCTGACAGGTACCTCTCCTGAGCAGTACTTC | CASSLTGTSPEQYF
TRBJ1-2 | once | TRBV3-1 | - | TGTGCCAGCAGACGTGACAGGTGGGATGGCTACACCTTC | CASRRDRWDGYTF
TRBJ1-2 | - | TRBV28 | - | TGTGCCAGCGTGGGACAAAAGGAGTATGGCTACACCTTC | CASVGQKEYGYTF
TRBJ2-5 | - | TRBV6-2/TRBV6-3 | - | TGTGCCAGCAGTTTCACAGAAGAGACCCAGTACTTC | CASSFTEETQYF
TRBJ1-2 | - | TRBV29-1 | - | TGCAGCGCGGAACCCTGGGGACTGTATGGCTACACCTTC | CSAEPWGLYGYTF
TRBJ2-5 | - | TRBV28 | - | TGTGCCAGCAGCGTACTGGGGGAGGCCCAACAAGAGACCCAGTACTTC | CASSVLGEAQQETQYF
TRBJ2-1 | few | TRBV25-1 | - | TGTGCCAGCAGTTCTGGGGCCAATGAGCAGTTCTTC | CASSSGANEQFF
TRBJ1-2 | - | TRBV6-2/TRBV6-3 | TRBD1 | TGTGCCAGCAGTTACTCCCGGACAGGGTATGGCTACACCTTC | CASSYSRTGYGYTF
TRBJ1-2 | - | TRBV27 | - | TGTGCCAGCAGTTTCGTGAGAGACTATGGCTACACCTTC | CASSFVRDYGYTF
TRBJ1-2 | - | TRBV6-6 | - | TGTGCCACCCTAGACGGTTCTAACTATGGCTACACCTTC | CATLDGSNYGYTF
TRBJ2-5 | - | TRBV27 | TRBD2 | TGTGCCAGCAGTTTACTTAGCGGGGGAGGAAAAGAGACCCAGTACTTC | CASSLLSGGGKETQYF
TRBJ2-7 | - | TRBV27 | - | TGTGCCAGCAGTCCCTACCTACAGGCATCCTCCTACGAGCAGTACTTC | CASSPYLQASSYEQYF
TRBJ1-1 | few | TRBV4-3 | TRBD1 | TGCGCCAGCAGCCAACAACAGGGGATGAACACTGAAGCTTTCTTT | CASSQQQGMNTEAFF
TRBJ2-1 | - | TRBV6-6 | - | TGTGCCAACAGTTATAATGAGCAGTTCTTC | CANSYNEQFF
TRBJ2-4 | few | TRBV4-3 | - | TGCGCCAGCAGCCAAGGGGCCCAGCTTGGGGAGCAGTACTTC | CASSQGAQLGEQYF
TRBJ2-1 | once | TRBV5-1 | TRBD1 | TGCGCCAGCAGCTCGGACAGGGAAATTAGTGAGCAGTTCTTC | CASSSDREISEQFF
TRBJ2-3 | - | TRBV7-9 | TRBD2 | TGTGCCAGCAGCCTAGAGGGACTAAACACAGATACGCAGTATTTT | CASSLEGLNTDTQYF
TRBJ2-3 | - | TRBV6-5 | TRBD2 | TGTGCCAGCAGTTACGCTAGCGGGGGGCTTAGCACAGATACGCAGTATTTT | CASSYASGGLSTDTQYF
TRBJ2-7 | - | TRBV20-1 | TRBD1 | TGCAGTGCTGGGGACCGGGACAGGGGCTACGAGCAGTACTTC | CSAGDRDRGYEQYF
TRBJ2-5 | - | TRBV9 | TRBD2 | TGTGCCAGCAGCGTAGGACTAGCGGAGACCCAAGAGACCCAGTACTTC | CASSVGLAETQETQYF
TRBJ2-3 | - | TRBV6-1 | - | TGTGCCAGCAGTGATTCTCCGACAGATACGCAGTATTTT | CASSDSPTDTQYF
TRBJ2-3 | - | TRBV9 | - | TGTGCCAGCAGCGTAGAGGGGCAGTCTATCGATACGCAGTATTTT | CASSVEGQSIDTQYF
TRBJ2-1 | few | TRBV14 | - | TGTGCCAGTAGCCAAGTTCGCCAGGGTAGTGAGCAGTTCTTC | CASSQVRQGSEQFF
TRBJ2-1 | - | TRBV9 | TRBD2 | TGTGCCAGCAGCGGAAATAGCGGGGACTACAATGAGCAGTTCTTC | CASSGNSGDYNEQFF
TRBJ2-3 | few | TRBV5-1 | - | TGCGCCAGCAGCTCAGTAACAGGGTATACGCAGTATTTT | CASSSVTGYTQYF